A selection of T cell receptor beta chains follows, all from one sample in a study of blood T cell repertoires in COVID-19. Assay: immunoSEQ multiplex PCR; the TCRdb copy retains only in-frame clones and omits some. This table has about 360,000 clones, 75% to 90% appearing once. What was sequenced was peripheral blood. The receptors here all came from a woman in her sixties with COVID-19, enrolled during active disease. Both conserved end residues are part of each CDR3. A D gene is named only where the DNA matches it firmly. Only some rows state a clone size, as once, few, many or a class for expanded clones.

.	.	TRBV2	TRBJ2-3	TGTGCCAGCAGTGAATTAGATTTCAGCACAGATACGCAGTATTTT	CASSELDFSTDTQYF
TRBD1	once	TRBV11-2	TRBJ2-7	TGTGCCAGCAGCTTCGATCAGACAGGGTACTACGAGCAGTACTTC	CASSFDQTGYYEQYF
TRBD1	.	TRBV30	TRBJ2-7	TGTGCCTGGAATCCAGGGGGTTACGAGCAGTACTTC	CAWNPGGYEQYF
.	.	TRBV19	TRBJ1-1	TGTGCCAGTAGTATAGGGACAGACGAAGCTTTCTTT	CASSIGTDEAFF
.	once	TRBV13	TRBJ2-3	TGTGCCAGCAGCTTAGATGTAACAGATACGCAGTATTTT	CASSLDVTDTQYF
.	.	TRBV11-3	TRBJ1-3	TGTGCCAGCAGCCCCGGCCCAGAGGCTGGAAACACCATATATTTT	CASSPGPEAGNTIYF
.	.	TRBV11-3	TRBJ1-1	TGTGCCAGCGGCTTTGCTTCAGGCACTGAAGCTTTCTTT	CASGFASGTEAFF
.	.	TRBV24-1	TRBJ2-5	TGTGCCACCAGTGATTCGAGGACCCAGGGGACCCAGTACTTC	CATSDSRTQGTQYF
.	.	TRBV6-2/TRBV6-3	TRBJ1-5	TGTGCCAGCAGTTTCCAGGGTGATCAGCCCCAGCATTTT	CASSFQGDQPQHF
.	.	TRBV12-3/TRBV12-4	TRBJ1-5	TGTGCCAGCAGTCTGGAGGGTGTGGGGCCCCAGCATTTT	CASSLEGVGPQHF
.	.	TRBV29-1	TRBJ1-3	TGCAGCGTGACGGGGGACCTATATGGAAACACCATATATTTT	CSVTGDLYGNTIYF
.	few	TRBV2	TRBJ2-5	TGTGCCAGCAGTGAAGACTACCTCCAAGAGACCCAGTACTTC	CASSEDYLQETQYF
TRBD1	.	TRBV6-5	TRBJ1-5	TGTGCCAGCAGGGGTCGGTCAGGGGGTCAGCCCCAGCATTTT	CASRGRSGGQPQHF
.	.	TRBV7-9	TRBJ2-5	TGTGCCAGCAGCTTACCGGGGCAAGAGACCCAGTACTTC	CASSLPGQETQYF
.	.	TRBV12-5	TRBJ1-3	TGTGCTAGCCGGATGGGGGGGGGCAACACCATATATTTT	CASRMGGGNTIYF
.	.	TRBV15	TRBJ1-1	TGTGCCACCAGCACTAAGGGAGGCACTGAAGCTTTCTTT	CATSTKGGTEAFF
TRBD1	.	TRBV9	TRBJ2-7	TGTGCCAGCAGCGCTACAGGGGGGCACGACGAGCAGTACTTC	CASSATGGHDEQYF
.	once	TRBV18	TRBJ2-6	TGTGCCAGCTCACCACCCGCAACAGGGCCTGGGGCCAACGTCCTGACTTTC	CASSPPATGPGANVLTF
TRBD1	.	TRBV6-1	TRBJ2-2	TGTGCCAGCAGTTTCCGGGACAGGGGTCCCGGGGAGCTGTTTTTT	CASSFRDRGPGELFF
.	.	TRBV9	TRBJ1-2	TGTGCCAGCAAGAGTGTAGCTAACTATGGCTACACCTTC	CASKSVANYGYTF
.	.	TRBV6-5	TRBJ2-5	TGTGCCAGCACCCACACTTCTGCGGGGGAGACCCAGTACTTC	CASTHTSAGETQYF
TRBD2	.	TRBV2	TRBJ2-1	TGTGCCAGCGGGAGGGGACTAGCGGGTGAGCAGTTCTTC	CASGRGLAGEQFF
TRBD1	few	TRBV15	TRBJ1-4	TGTGCCACCAGCAGGAGACAGGGGGAGGGTGAAAAACTGTTTTTT	CATSRRQGEGEKLFF
TRBD2	.	TRBV9	TRBJ2-1	TGTGCCAGCAGCGTCGGGACTAGCGGTAACAATGAGCAGTTCTTC	CASSVGTSGNNEQFF
.	.	TRBV3-1/TRBV3-2	TRBJ2-3	TGTGCCAGCAGCCAAGATCCGCGGGGTTCGTCTAGCACAGATACGCAGTATTTT	CASSQDPRGSSSTDTQYF
TRBD1	.	TRBV24-1	TRBJ2-3	TGTGCCACCAGTGATCCAGGACAGGGAGGAGATACGCAGTATTTT	CATSDPGQGGDTQYF
TRBD2	.	TRBV7-6	TRBJ2-1	TGTGCCAGCAGCCACCTAGCGGGGGGTATCAATGAGCAGTTCTTC	CASSHLAGGINEQFF
.	.	TRBV6-5	TRBJ1-3	TGTGCCAGCAGTTATAAATACAGCTCTGGAAACACCATATATTTT	CASSYKYSSGNTIYF
.	.	TRBV7-2	TRBJ1-4	TGTGCCAGCAGCTTAATGAGGCAGGGCCCTAATGAAAAACTGTTTTTT	CASSLMRQGPNEKLFF
TRBD1	.	TRBV2	TRBJ1-4	TGTGCCAGCACCCGGACAGGGGGGCGAGAAAAACTGTTTTTT	CASTRTGGREKLFF
TRBD2	.	TRBV3-1/TRBV3-2	TRBJ2-5	TGTGCCAGCAGCCAAGATGGCGCCGGAGCGGGGGGGCGAGAGACCCAGTACTTC	CASSQDGAGAGGRETQYF
.	.	TRBV24-1	TRBJ1-2	TGTGCCACCAGTGATTTGCAGGGGCCCCACTATGGCTACACCTTC	CATSDLQGPHYGYTF
.	once	TRBV6-6	TRBJ2-3	TGTGCCAGCAGCTTGTCGGTTCTTTCGAGCACAGATACGCAGTATTTT	CASSLSVLSSTDTQYF
.	.	TRBV11-3	TRBJ2-5	TGTGCCAGCAGCTTAGGAGCGGAGCAAGAGACCCAGTACTTC	CASSLGAEQETQYF
.	.	TRBV5-1	TRBJ1-2	TGCGCCAGCAGCCCTGGCAGGGACTATGGCTACACCTTC	CASSPGRDYGYTF
.	.	TRBV28	TRBJ1-3	TGTGCCAGCAGTTTGGAGGGGAACACCATATATTTT	CASSLEGNTIYF
TRBD2	.	TRBV9	TRBJ2-1	TGTGCCAGCAGCGTGACTAGCGGGGACTACAATGAGCAGTTCTTC	CASSVTSGDYNEQFF
TRBD1	.	TRBV27	TRBJ1-2	TGTGCCAGCAGTTTCGACAGGGGAGGAGGCTACACCTTC	CASSFDRGGGYTF
.	.	TRBV5-1	TRBJ2-2	TGCGCCAGCAGCTCCGGGAAGCTAACCGCTAACACCGGGGAGCTGTTTTTT	CASSSGKLTANTGELFF
.	.	TRBV2	TRBJ2-5	TGTGCCAGCACGTACCAAGAGACCCAGTACTTC	CASTYQETQYF
.	.	TRBV4-2	TRBJ2-1	TGTGCCAGCAGCCAAGATCTTAGCGGATCCTACAATGAGCAGTTCTTC	CASSQDLSGSYNEQFF
TRBD1	once	TRBV5-4	TRBJ1-2	TGTGCCAGCAGCCCCGCCGGGACAGGGTTTAACTATGGCTACACCTTC	CASSPAGTGFNYGYTF
.	.	TRBV7-2	TRBJ2-7	TGTGCCAGCAGCTTAGGTTTTAGGGACTTCGAGCAGTACTTC	CASSLGFRDFEQYF
TRBD1	once	TRBV5-1	TRBJ1-2	TGCGCCAGCAGCCCGGTCCCGGGACAGGTGAATACCTTC	CASSPVPGQVNTF
TRBD2	.	TRBV7-9	TRBJ2-5	TGTGCCAGCAGCCCCCCGGGGGGGCAAGAGACCCAGTACTTC	CASSPPGGQETQYF
TRBD1	.	TRBV11-3	TRBJ2-1	TGTGCCAGCAGCTTACCGGGACAGGGGGCCAATGAGCAGTTCTTC	CASSLPGQGANEQFF
TRBD2	.	TRBV7-9	TRBJ2-1	TGTGCCAGCAGCCAAAGCGGGGGGGTATACAATGAGCAGTTCTTC	CASSQSGGVYNEQFF
TRBD2	.	TRBV20-1	TRBJ2-2	TGCAGTGCTAGTCCTAGCGGGCTGAACACCGGGGAGCTGTTTTTT	CSASPSGLNTGELFF
TRBD2	.	TRBV7-2	TRBJ2-1	TGTGCCAGCAGCCCCTGGACTAGCGGGGCTCGAGATGAGCAGTTCTTC	CASSPWTSGARDEQFF
TRBD2	.	TRBV7-9	TRBJ2-1	TGTGCCAGCAGCTTAGAGCGGGGGAATGAGCAGTTCTTC	CASSLERGNEQFF
.	.	TRBV11-2	TRBJ1-2	TGTGCCAGCAGCTTAGATTCCCTCGGGACAACATGGGACTATGGCTACACCTTC	CASSLDSLGTTWDYGYTF
.	.	TRBV2	TRBJ2-3	TGTGCCAGCCCGAGGCAGCGGGCCACAGATACGCAGTATTTT	CASPRQRATDTQYF
TRBD1	.	TRBV4-1	TRBJ2-4	TGCGCCAGCAGCCAAGTGGTTTCAGGGGGAGACATTCAGTACTTC	CASSQVVSGGDIQYF